A selection of T cell receptor beta chains follows, all from one sample in a study of OX40 agonist ivuxolimab in advanced cancers. The repertoire was sequenced with immunoSEQ multiplex PCR; TCRdb's copy has only in-frame clones and lacks some. The sample holds roughly 57,000 clones, around 85% seen once. The material sequenced was CD4+ or CD8+ T cells sorted from blood, taken in a trial of the OX40 agonist ivuxolimab. Receptors were obtained from an adult with an advanced solid tumor such as melanoma, head and neck, liver or kidney cancer. The CDR3 runs from the conserved cysteine through the conserved F or W. Each record gives: D gene, clone size, V gene, J gene, CDR3 protein, CDR3 DNA. D genes are given only for firm matches. The size entry is marked missing in some rows and otherwise reads once, few, many or a size class.

TRBD1	few	TRBV9	TRBJ1-4	CASSSAGTGGEKLFF	TGTGCCAGCAGTTCGGCCGGGACAGGGGGAGAAAAACTGTTTTTT
NA	NA	TRBV7-7	TRBJ2-7	CASSLEVSYEQYF	TGTGCCAGCAGCTTAGAGGTTAGCTACGAGCAGTACTTC
TRBD2	NA	TRBV7-2	TRBJ2-7	CASSLALAGVGEQYF	TGTGCCAGCAGCTTGGCACTAGCGGGAGTCGGCGAGCAGTACTTC
NA	NA	TRBV6-1	TRBJ1-4	CASSELGEKLFF	TGTGCCAGCAGTGAATTGGGTGAAAAACTGTTTTTT
NA	NA	TRBV5-8	TRBJ2-3	CASSLGRGSTDTQYF	TGTGCCAGCAGCTTGGGTCGTGGGAGCACAGATACGCAGTATTTT
NA	once	TRBV5-1	TRBJ2-3	CASSLAGSSTDTQYF	TGCGCCAGCAGCTTGGCCGGATCTAGCACAGATACGCAGTATTTT
NA	NA	TRBV5-1	TRBJ1-1	CASSLEALMNTEAFF	TGCGCCAGCAGCTTGGAGGCCCTTATGAACACTGAAGCTTTCTTT
NA	few	TRBV19	TRBJ1-5	CASSHGALGYSNQPQHF	TGTGCCAGTAGTCATGGAGCCCTTGGGTATAGCAATCAGCCCCAGCATTTT
NA	once	TRBV19	TRBJ1-4	CASKARNEKLFF	TGTGCCAGTAAGGCCCGAAATGAAAAACTGTTTTTT
TRBD1	NA	TRBV28	TRBJ2-7	CASSQQTGATYEQYF	TGTGCCAGCAGTCAGCAGACAGGGGCGACCTACGAGCAGTACTTC
NA	once	TRBV19	TRBJ1-2	CASSDVANYGYTF	TGTGCCAGTAGTGATGTCGCTAACTATGGCTACACCTTC
NA	NA	TRBV7-8	TRBJ2-1	CASSLGLESDEQFF	TGTGCCAGCAGCTTAGGACTAGAATCAGATGAGCAGTTCTTC
NA	NA	TRBV28	TRBJ1-1	CASSEGQLAWTTEAFF	TGTGCCAGCAGTGAAGGACAGTTGGCATGGACCACTGAAGCTTTCTTT
NA	NA	TRBV6-5	TRBJ1-6	CASSAIRGVNSPLHF	TGTGCCAGCAGTGCGATCCGCGGAGTTAATTCACCCCTCCACTTT
NA	NA	TRBV4-1	TRBJ2-1	CASSQAYLTPYNEQFF	TGCGCCAGCAGCCAAGCCTACCTTACACCCTACAATGAGCAGTTCTTC
TRBD2	NA	TRBV7-2	TRBJ2-7	CASSLAGLAGVYEQYF	TGTGCCAGCAGCTTAGCGGGACTAGCGGGAGTTTACGAGCAGTACTTC
TRBD2	few	TRBV11-2	TRBJ2-1	CASSLRRSGSSYNEQFF	TGTGCCAGCAGCTTACGTCGTAGCGGGAGCTCCTACAATGAGCAGTTCTTC
TRBD1	NA	TRBV7-8	TRBJ1-4	CASSLLSRWEQGNEKLFF	TGTGCCAGCAGCTTGCTTTCCCGTTGGGAACAGGGGAATGAAAAACTGTTTTTT
TRBD1	NA	TRBV14	TRBJ1-4	CASSHPWAGGEKLFF	TGTGCCAGCAGCCATCCCTGGGCAGGGGGTGAAAAACTGTTTTTT
NA	NA	TRBV7-5	TRBJ1-2	CASSLTVYGYTF	TGTGCCAGCAGCCTGACGGTCTATGGCTACACCTTC
TRBD2	NA	TRBV4-2	TRBJ2-1	CASSRGLAGGLNEQFF	TGTGCCAGCAGCCGGGGACTAGCGGGAGGGCTCAATGAGCAGTTCTTC
TRBD1	NA	TRBV2	TRBJ1-1	CARSTRGTNTEAFF	TGTGCCAGGTCAACCAGGGGGACCAACACTGAAGCTTTCTTT
TRBD1	NA	TRBV7-8	TRBJ1-4	CASSLAGQAKLFF	TGTGCCAGCAGCTTGGCGGGACAGGCAAAACTGTTTTTT
TRBD2	NA	TRBV6-5	TRBJ2-1	CASRAGLAVDEQFF	TGTGCCAGCAGAGCTGGACTAGCCGTCGATGAGCAGTTCTTC
TRBD2	NA	TRBV11-2	TRBJ2-2	CASRGVNSGSLSGELFF	TGTGCCAGCAGGGGGGTTAATAGCGGGAGCTTAAGCGGGGAGCTGTTTTTT
NA	NA	TRBV30	TRBJ2-1	CAWIRNRDFHNEQFF	TGTGCCTGGATTCGAAACCGGGACTTTCACAATGAGCAGTTCTTC
NA	NA	TRBV5-4	TRBJ1-2	CASSPGTTQSYGYTF	TGTGCCAGCAGCCCCGGGACAACTCAAAGCTATGGCTACACCTTC
TRBD1	NA	TRBV6-5	TRBJ1-2	CASSPRTGGHTF	TGTGCCAGCAGTCCCCGGACAGGGGGACACACCTTC
NA	medium-sized	TRBV6-4	TRBJ2-1	CASSKGVGSYNEQFF	TGTGCCAGCAGTAAAGGGGTGGGGTCCTACAATGAGCAGTTCTTC
NA	NA	TRBV6-1	TRBJ1-1	CASITISNTEAFF	TGTGCCAGCATAACCATATCGAACACTGAAGCTTTCTTT
TRBD1	NA	TRBV5-6	TRBJ1-4	CASSLVGPGGNEKLFF	TGTGCCAGCAGCTTGGTAGGGCCAGGGGGTAATGAAAAACTGTTTTTT
NA	NA	TRBV7-9	TRBJ1-2	CASSQYDLYGYTF	TGTGCCAGCAGCCAATACGACTTGTATGGCTACACCTTC
NA	NA	TRBV6-5	TRBJ2-5	CASSSRWRVQYF	TGTGCCAGCAGTTCCCGGTGGAGGGTCCAGTACTTC
TRBD1	NA	TRBV2	TRBJ1-2	CASSSGQGTSGYTF	TGTGCCAGCAGCTCCGGACAGGGTACGAGTGGGTACACCTTC
NA	NA	TRBV2	TRBJ1-1	CANIELGNTEAFF	TGTGCCAACATAGAGTTAGGGAACACTGAAGCTTTCTTT
TRBD2	NA	TRBV5-1	TRBJ2-3	CASSLSGRDTQYF	TGCGCCAGCAGCTTAAGCGGGAGGGATACGCAGTATTTT
NA	NA	TRBV2	TRBJ1-2	CASRPGDRIYGYTF	TGTGCCAGCAGACCCGGTGACCGAATCTATGGCTACACCTTC
TRBD2	few	TRBV5-1	TRBJ2-7	CASSMGGGSGKDEQYF	TGCGCCAGCAGCATGGGGGGAGGTAGCGGGAAGGACGAGCAGTACTTC
NA	few	TRBV30	TRBJ1-6	CAWSAQGNSPLHF	TGTGCCTGGAGTGCACAGGGTAATTCACCCCTCCACTTT
NA	NA	TRBV6-1	TRBJ1-5	CASSENRRSNQPQHF	TGTGCCAGCAGTGAAAACAGGCGGAGCAATCAGCCCCAGCATTTT
TRBD1	NA	TRBV30	TRBJ2-1	CAWSALGTANEQFF	TGTGCCTGGAGTGCCCTCGGGACAGCAAATGAGCAGTTCTTC
TRBD2	NA	TRBV4-2	TRBJ2-7	CASSQGGHGRVYEQYF	TGTGCCAGCAGCCAAGGGGGCCACGGGAGGGTCTACGAGCAGTACTTC
NA	NA	TRBV27	TRBJ2-6	CASTPGRYSGANVLTF	TGTGCCAGCACCCCGGGACGATACTCTGGGGCCAACGTCCTGACTTTC
TRBD2	NA	TRBV10-3	TRBJ2-7	CAIRSGTSGISGSYEQYF	TGTGCCATCAGATCCGGGACTAGCGGGATAAGCGGGAGCTACGAGCAGTACTTC
TRBD2	NA	TRBV5-8	TRBJ2-2	CASSLYSGRRTGELFF	TGTGCCAGCAGCTTGTATAGCGGGAGGCGCACCGGGGAGCTGTTTTTT
NA	NA	TRBV19	TRBJ1-1	CASSIGTDTEAFF	TGTGCCAGTAGTATCGGGACGGACACTGAAGCTTTCTTT
NA	NA	TRBV5-5	TRBJ2-7	CASSLAAGASYEQYF	TGTGCCAGCAGCTTGGCCGCGGGGGCCTCCTACGAGCAGTACTTC
NA	NA	TRBV9	TRBJ2-3	CASSRARADTQYF	TGTGCCAGCAGTAGAGCTCGAGCAGATACGCAGTATTTT
NA	NA	TRBV19	TRBJ1-5	CASSMGGGQNQPQHF	TGTGCCAGTAGTATGGGGGGAGGACAAAATCAGCCCCAGCATTTT